The 16 T cell receptor beta chains reported below all come from one sample, sequenced in a study of cytomegalovirus exposure and HLA in healthy donors. Researchers ran the PCR with 60 Vbeta and 13 Jbeta primers. TCRdb's copy holds only in-frame clones and misses some; the assay was immunoSEQ multiplex PCR. The repertoire holds about 130,000 clones, with around 82% as singletons. Sequencing used PBMCs. Receptor source: a middle-aged woman in good health and CMV-seropositive.

The J gene is TRBJ2-5, the V gene TRBV7-9, with D uncertain. The end of the DNA aligns better with TRBJ2-7, so the J call may be wrong. This CDR3 contains 11 residues. Germline assignment: CDR1 SEHNR and CDR2 FQNEAQ (reference sequence). Written as DNA, the CDR3 is TGTGCCAGCAGCTCTACGCCCGAGCAGTACTTC. It encodes CASSSTPEQYF.

This clone is a singleton in its sample. The germline gene is not matched at one end of the junction; a read error may be the cause. The rearrangement uses TRBV25-1 and TRBJ2-1; TRBD2 matches at 7 bases. Germline-derived CDR1 and CDR2 are MGHDK and SYGVNS. The CDR3 sequence is 14 residues long. DNA for the CDR3: TGTGCCGGCAGCCCCAGGGAGGGATACAATGAGCAGTTCTTC. This encodes CAGSPREGYNEQFF.

This chain connects TRBV27 to TRBJ1-4; TRBD1 might be the D (5 bases). This CDR3 has 14 residues. Per germline, CDR1 MNHEY and CDR2 SMNVEV (reference sequence). Trimming cost V 2 bases and J 3 bases, with 7 bases left between them. The CDR3 nucleotides read TGTGCCAGCAGTTTAGGGGCCCCTAATGAAAAACTGTTTTTT. The encoded protein is CASSLGAPNEKLFF.

The chain carries TRBV18 and TRBJ1-2; 9 bases are shared with TRBD1. Looked up from germline, CDR1 is KGHSH and CDR2 is LQKENI. This CDR3 is built from 16 residues. After removal of 6 bases from V and 0 bases from J, the junction contained 8 bases not matched to a gene. As DNA, the CDR3 is TGTGCCAGCTCGCCGGACAGGGGTATAGCTAACTATGGCTACACCTTC. Translating it yields CASSPDRGIANYGYTF.

The chain has TRBV30 and TRBJ1-5; 8 bases are shared with TRBD1. This CDR3 contains 15 residues. Germline V gene sequence: CDR1 GTSNPN, CDR2 SVGIG (reference sequence). V gave up 0 bases and J gave up 7 bases; unmatched junction bases: 8. CDR3 loop: CAWSVLQGARQPQHF. In DNA form, the CDR3 reads TGTGCCTGGAGTGTCCTCCAGGGGGCCCGGCAGCCCCAGCATTTT.

This chain joins TRBV9 and TRBJ2-2, with 14 bases matching TRBD2. J lost 5 bases, V lost 4 bases, and 7 bases had no gene match. Germline lookup yields CDR1 SGDLS and CDR2 YYNGEE. There are 17 residues in the CDR3. The CDR3 here is CASSFRGLAGVTGELFF. DNA of the CDR3: TGTGCCAGCAGCTTCCGGGGACTAGCGGGAGTAACCGGGGAGCTGTTTTTT.

In this sample, this clone turned up once. The V and J genes are TRBV30 and TRBJ2-3; D not certain. The CDR3 consists of 10 residues. Germline V gene lookup returns CDR1 GTSNPN and CDR2 SVGIG (reference sequence). V lost 3 bases and J 8 bases, leaving 6 bases between the germline ends. The CDR3 sequence: CAWSGFTQYF. Written as DNA, the CDR3 is TGTGCCTGGAGCGGGTTTACGCAGTATTTT.

This rearrangement joins TRBV2 to TRBJ1-5; TRBD1 is a possible D gene (5 bases). The CDR3 length is 16 residues. Germline V gene sequence: CDR1 SNHLY, CDR2 FYNNEI. The ends were cut back, 2 bases at V and 3 bases at J, with 14 bases in the middle. The CDR3 bases are TGTGCCAGCAGTGAAAGGGGCCAGGAGTACAATCAGCCCCAGCATTTT. Its protein product is CASSERGQEYNQPQHF.

A single count supports this clone. The chain uses TRBV6-5 and TRBJ1-2; D may be TRBD1 (5 bases). CDR1 is MNHEY and CDR2 is SVGAGI in the germline V gene. The ends were cut back, 5 bases at V and 6 bases at J, with 13 bases in the middle. CDR3 length: 13 amino acids. The CDR3 reads CASSLQGVDGYTF. CDR3 nucleotides: TGTGCCAGCAGTCTTCAAGGGGTAGATGGCTACACCTTC.

V usage is TRBV29-1 and J usage is TRBJ1-2, with D tentatively TRBD1 (6 bases). The CDR3 has 11 amino acids. V was trimmed by 3 bases and J by 8 bases, leaving 10 bases between them. Germline CDR1 reads SQVTM; CDR2 reads ANQGSEA. The CDR3, as DNA: TGCAGCGTTGACAGGGGCAAGGGCTACACCTTC. Protein sequence: CSVDRGKGYTF.

The chain joins TRBV7-8 to TRBJ2-7; 9 positions agree with TRBD1. CDR1 is SGHVS and CDR2 is FQNEAQ in the germline V gene. V was clipped by 5 bases and J by 0 bases; unmatched bases: 5. The CDR3 totals 15 residues. CDR3 DNA sequence: TGTGCCAGCAGCAAGCCGGGACAGGGCTCCTACGAGCAGTACTTC. As protein: CASSKPGQGSYEQYF.

The rearrangement uses TRBV28 and TRBJ2-1, with TRBD2 as a possible D gene (6 bases). CDR1 is MDHEN, CDR2 SYDVKM, per germline. V was cut by 11 bases and J by 9 bases, with 23 bases left in between. The CDR3 totals 14 residues. As DNA, the CDR3 is TGTGCCTCAAACTCGGGACTGCCCGGAAGTGAGCAGTTCTTC. Translated, it gives CASNSGLPGSEQFF. Based on the CDR3 plus reference TRBV28 and TRBJ2-1, the full variable domain is DVKVTQSSRYLVKRTGEKVFLECVQDMDHENMFWYRQDPGLGLRLIYFSYDVKMKEKGDIPEGYSVSREKKERFSLILESASTNQTSMYLCASNSGLPGSEQFFGPGTRLTVL.

The chain uses TRBV2 and TRBJ2-1; 11 positions agree with TRBD2. Germline V gene data show CDR1 as SNHLY and CDR2 as FYNNEI. Trimming cost V 6 bases and J 0 bases; bases outside gene matches: 4. This CDR3 is 16 amino acids long. The chain's CDR3 is CASSPTSGISYNEQFF. For the CDR3, the DNA is TGTGCCAGCAGCCCGACTAGCGGGATCTCCTACAATGAGCAGTTCTTC.

The J gene is TRBJ2-3, the V gene TRBV7-2; tentatively, D is TRBD2 (5 bases). V was cut by 4 bases and J by 0 bases, with 14 bases left in between. Per germline, CDR1 SGHTA and CDR2 FQGNSA. The length of the CDR3 is 16 residues. The CDR3 loop is CASSSVSASSTDTQYF. The CDR3 DNA reads TGTGCCAGCAGCTCCGTTAGCGCATCTAGCACAGATACGCAGTATTTT.

This clone was observed a few times. The gene calls are TRBV6-6 and TRBJ1-1, with D perhaps TRBD1 (6 bases). The germline gives CDR1 MNHNY, CDR2 SVGAGI (reference sequence). Trimming took 7 bases from V and 1 from J, leaving 13 bases between them. The CDR3 sequence is 14 residues long. The CDR3 nucleotides are TGTGCCAGCACCAGGGGACCACGGAACACTGAAGCTTTCTTT. Encoded protein: CASTRGPRNTEAFF.

The chain links TRBV19 to TRBJ1-3; 8 nucleotides align to TRBD1. This CDR3 contains 18 residues. The germline V gene has CDR1 LNHDA and CDR2 SQIVND (reference sequence). V was clipped by 1 base and J by 2 bases; unmatched bases: 10. The CDR3 sequence is CASSIVGQGAETGNTIYF. The CDR3, as DNA: TGTGCCAGTAGTATAGTCGGGCAGGGGGCGGAAACTGGAAACACCATATATTTT.